The T cell receptor beta chain under discussion was sequenced for a study of T cell responses to AZD1222 COVID-19 vaccine. CDR3 length: 13 residues. Trimming took 1 base from V and 2 from J, leaving 5 bases between them. CDR1 and CDR2 from the germline V gene are MDHEN and SYDVKM. Produced via immunoSEQ multiplex PCR; TCRdb's table is partial and in-frame only. The sample lists roughly 81,000 clones; about 86% were seen once. The chain joins TRBV28 to TRBJ1-2, with no clear D. This TCR derives from an adult in good health. The sample was peripheral blood, taken on day 0 of AZD1222 vaccination. CDR3 nucleotides: TGTGCCAGCAGTTTATCTCGGAACTATGGCTACACCTTC. It encodes CASSLSRNYGYTF.